One and the same sample provided the 9 T cell receptor beta chains below, sequenced in a study of blood T cell repertoires in COVID-19. Libraries were prepared by immunoSEQ multiplex PCR; TCRdb keeps only in-frame clonotypes and omits some of them. The sample includes some 54,000 clones, about 90% seen only once; the top ten take roughly 2.4%. Sequencing used peripheral blood. These receptors were taken from a man in his 60s with acute or convalescent COVID-19.

The chain combines TRBV2 with TRBJ1-5, with D possibly matching TRBD1 (6 bases). This CDR3 comprises 16 residues. From germline, CDR1 is SNHLY and CDR2 FYNNEI. V was cut by 4 bases and J by 1 base, with 14 bases left in between. CDR3 loop: CASSVGGRASNQPQHF. The CDR3, as DNA: TGTGCCAGCAGTGTAGGGGGACGTGCAAGCAATCAGCCCCAGCATTTT.

The chain couples TRBV30 to TRBJ1-1; TRBD1 aligns across 9 bases. From germline, CDR1 is GTSNPN and CDR2 SVGIG (reference sequence). The CDR3 has 13 amino acids. The ends lost 0 bases at V and 7 bases at J; junction bases unmatched: 3. The chain's CDR3 is CAWSVQGAGEAFF. The CDR3 DNA reads TGTGCCTGGAGTGTACAGGGGGCTGGTGAAGCTTTCTTT.

The V and J genes are TRBV7-9 and TRBJ2-1, with 8 bases lining up with TRBD2. This CDR3 is 16 amino acids long. Germline V CDR1 and CDR2: SEHNR, FQNEAQ (reference sequence). V lost 1 base and J lost 4; bases outside the gene matches: 6. The CDR3 is CASSLERLAQYNEQFF. The CDR3 DNA follows: TGTGCCAGCAGCTTAGAGAGACTAGCGCAGTACAATGAGCAGTTCTTC.

This chain joins TRBV15 and TRBJ2-1; TRBD2 matches 13 bases. Trimming cost V 1 base and J 9 bases; bases outside gene matches: 3. This CDR3 has 15 residues. The germline gives CDR1 LNHNV, CDR2 YYDKDF (reference sequence). Here the CDR3 DNA reads TGTGCCACCAGCAGAGGACTAGCGGGAGGTACTGAGCAGTTCTTC. This sequence encodes CATSRGLAGGTEQFF.

The chain is built from TRBV10-3 and TRBJ1-5; 7 bases are shared with TRBD1. J lost 6 bases, V lost 6 bases, and 11 bases had no gene match. The CDR3 runs to 15 residues. Germline lookup yields CDR1 ENHRY and CDR2 SYGVKD. The CDR3 bases are TGTGCCATCAGCGCCGCCAGGGGGTCGGGTCAGCCCCAGCATTTT. Protein: CAISAARGSGQPQHF.

The chain employs TRBV6-5 and TRBJ2-1, with D perhaps TRBD2 (6 bases). Germline V gives CDR1 MNHEY, CDR2 SVGAGI. V dropped 0 bases and J dropped 10 bases, with 13 bases sitting between them. This CDR3 contains 14 residues. CDR3 nucleotide sequence: TGTGCCAGCAGTTACTCAACGACTGGGGGGGAGCAGTTCTTC. Its protein product is CASSYSTTGGEQFF.

The genes are TRBV28 and TRBJ1-5; no clear D gene. The CDR3 sequence is 12 residues long. Germline V lookup: CDR1 MDHEN, CDR2 SYDVKM. Trimming pared 6 bases from V and 4 bases from J, leaving 7 bases between. The CDR3 DNA is TGTGCCAGCAGCCCTTCTAATCAGCCCCAGCATTTT. Translation gives CASSPSNQPQHF.

The chain joins TRBV15 to TRBJ1-4, with TRBD1 matching 8 bases. Germline V gene data show CDR1 as LNHNV and CDR2 as YYDKDF (reference sequence). V trimming: 3 bases; J trimming: 8 bases; junction bases outside the gene matches: 8. The CDR3 is 15 residues long. CDR3 nucleotide sequence: TGTGCCACCAGCAGCCCGAGACAGGGGCACGAAAAACTGTTTTTT. It specifies CATSSPRQGHEKLFF.

The chain joins TRBV10-3 to TRBJ1-4; 10 bases line up with TRBD1. This CDR3 is built from 15 residues. V shed 10 bases, J shed 7 bases, and the junction held 12 bases outside the gene matches. Germline CDR1 and CDR2: ENHRY and SYGVKD. The chain's CDR3 is CATSGTGEFVEKLFF. For the CDR3, the DNA is TGTGCCACATCCGGGACAGGGGAATTTGTTGAAAAACTGTTTTTT.